This is a list of T cell receptor beta chains from one sample in a study of post-analysis software for immune sequencing data. MiXCR was run by TCRdb on the PCR reads, yielding one entry per CDR3 protein. The sample lists hundreds of thousands of distinct CDR3 sequences, 40% to 50% occurring once. Sequencing was performed on blood. The receptor source for this set is a girl between 10 and 17 years old with multiple sclerosis. Each CDR3 is given with its conserved first and last residue. A D gene is named only where the DNA matches it firmly. Some rows have no size entry. The others give once, few or many, or a class for an expanded clone.

J gene	clone size	D gene	V gene	CDR3 protein	CDR3 DNA
TRBJ2-7	once	TRBD2	TRBV20-1	CSAQTSGASEQYF	TGCAGTGCTCAGACTAGCGGGGCGAGCGAGCAGTACTTC
TRBJ2-7	NA	NA	TRBV3-1	CASSQVLRGGQYF	TGTGCCAGCAGCCAAGTACTTAGGGGGGGGCAGTACTTC
TRBJ2-3	few	NA	TRBV6-1	CASSELGRDTQYF	TGTGCCAGCAGTGAACTGGGAAGGGATACGCAGTATTTT
TRBJ2-1	NA	NA	TRBV6-5	CASSYSMEAYSYNEQFF	TGTGCCAGCAGTTACTCGATGGAGGCATATTCCTACAATGAGCAGTTCTTC
TRBJ2-5	NA	TRBD2	TRBV5-4	CASSADLASGRARGTQYF	TGTGCCAGCAGCGCCGATCTAGCTAGCGGGAGGGCTCGGGGGACCCAGTACTTC
TRBJ2-4	few	NA	TRBV9	CASSEGTLAKNIQYF	TGTGCCAGCAGCGAGGGGACACTAGCCAAAAACATTCAGTACTTC
TRBJ2-7	NA	TRBD2	TRBV12-3/TRBV12-4	CASSEQGLAAVDQYF	TGTGCCAGCAGTGAGCAGGGACTAGCGGCTGTAGATCAGTACTTC
TRBJ2-1	NA	NA	TRBV5-1	CASSLRGREFYNEQFF	TGCGCCAGCAGCTTGAGGGGCAGGGAATTCTACAATGAGCAGTTCTTC
TRBJ2-7	NA	TRBD1	TRBV5-1	CASNPGTAYNEQYF	TGCGCCAGCAACCCAGGGACAGCTTACAATGAGCAGTACTTC
TRBJ2-7	NA	NA	TRBV10-3	CAISERSRGRGSSYEQYF	TGTGCCATCAGTGAGAGGTCCAGGGGCAGGGGCAGCTCCTACGAGCAGTACTTC
TRBJ2-2	NA	NA	TRBV5-4	CASSVRGGELFF	TGTGCCAGCAGCGTAAGGGGCGGGGAGCTGTTTTTT
TRBJ2-3	NA	NA	TRBV24-1	CATSDPETDTQYF	TGTGCCACCAGTGACCCCGAGACAGATACGCAGTATTTT
TRBJ1-2	NA	NA	TRBV20-1	CSAPGQAANYGYTF	TGCAGTGCCCCAGGGCAGGCAGCTAACTATGGCTACACCTTC
TRBJ1-4	once	NA	TRBV7-9	CASSFPGVPPEKLFF	TGTGCCAGCAGCTTCCCGGGTGTCCCCCCGGAAAAACTGTTTTTT
TRBJ2-1	few	TRBD1	TRBV12-3/TRBV12-4	CASTRGGQGSEQFF	TGTGCCAGCACCCGAGGGGGACAGGGGTCGGAGCAGTTCTTC
TRBJ2-7	NA	NA	TRBV3-1	CASSHRDTRGQYF	TGTGCCAGCAGCCATAGGGACACCCGGGGGCAGTACTTC
TRBJ2-5	NA	TRBD2	TRBV12-3/TRBV12-4	CASSRPPGLAGGEETQYF	TGTGCCAGCAGTCGACCCCCGGGACTAGCGGGAGGCGAGGAGACCCAGTACTTC
TRBJ2-3	few	TRBD1	TRBV5-6	CASRMTGKVADTQYF	TGTGCCAGCAGGATGACAGGGAAGGTCGCAGATACGCAGTATTTT
TRBJ2-3	NA	NA	TRBV5-1	CASSLLSLGDTQYF	TGCGCCAGCAGCCTCCTTTCTCTAGGGGATACGCAGTATTTT
TRBJ2-5	NA	TRBD1	TRBV7-2	CASSLMTGGWETQYF	TGTGCCAGCAGCTTAATGACAGGGGGCTGGGAGACCCAGTACTTC
TRBJ1-2	NA	NA	TRBV12-3/TRBV12-4	CASSPWPAPGGYTF	TGTGCCAGCAGTCCTTGGCCGGCTCCGGGTGGCTACACCTTC
TRBJ1-1	NA	NA	TRBV6-4	CASSDPEVLNTEAFF	TGTGCCAGCAGTGACCCCGAGGTATTGAACACTGAAGCTTTCTTT
TRBJ1-1	NA	NA	TRBV20-1	CSATPSGDTEAFF	TGCAGTGCAACCCCTAGTGGGGACACTGAAGCTTTCTTT